At least ten counts were recorded for the clone carrying this T cell receptor (beta chain). The antigen is undetermined. One entry per CDR3 protein results from TCRdb running MiXCR on the 5' RACE reads. The table has about 840,000 distinct CDR3 sequences, roughly 10% seen once; the top ten hold 0.51%. This CDR3 region has 16 residues. In germline, CDR1 is SGHRS, CDR2 YFSETQ. V dropped 5 bases and J dropped 3; count of bases not matched to a gene: 13. The data were obtained in a study of CD8 T cells in ankylosing spondylitis. Study-level results: Ankylosing spondylitis blood appeared to carry a characteristic TCR beta motif of roughly 8 highly homologous variants.

This sequence was found in a male donor with ankylosing spondylitis. This chain joins TRBV5-1 and TRBJ2-7; 8 bases are a match to TRBD2. Sequencing input: blood, either unsorted or a sorted T cell fraction (not recorded which). The CDR3 DNA reads as TGCGCCAGCAGTACCTCGGCAGCTAGCGGGTTCTACGAGCAGTACTTC. Translation gives CASSTSAASGFYEQYF.